One and the same sample provided the 20 T cell receptor beta chains below, sequenced in a study of T cells in Graves' hyperthyroidism and ophthalmopathy. Amplification targeted TCR beta CDR3 regions from RNA transcripts. HTBI primers were the set used in a first-round RT-PCR of the TCR CDR3. TCRdb reprocessed the multiplex PCR reads via MiXCR and lists one record per CDR3 protein. Of 450,000 to 700,000 distinct CDR3 sequences in the sample, about 43% are singletons; the top ten hold around 7.7%. Input material: peripheral blood or thyroid tissue (not recorded which). These receptors all come from a woman under 30 with Graves' hyperthyroidism.

The chain combines TRBV7-2 with TRBJ2-1; maybe TRBD2 (6 bases). Germline V gene sequence: CDR1 SGHTA, CDR2 FQGNSA. The CDR3 spans 15 residues. V was trimmed by 7 bases and J by 1 base, leaving 14 bases between them. The chain's CDR3 is CASTTLAGSYNEQFF. CDR3 bases: TGTGCCAGCACTACTTTGGCGGGATCCTACAATGAGCAGTTCTTC.

The rearrangement uses TRBV10-3 and TRBJ1-2, with 8 bases matching TRBD1. CDR1 ENHRY and CDR2 SYGVKD come from the germline V gene. The CDR3 runs to 13 residues. Trimming removed 3 bases from V and 7 bases from J; junction bases left unmatched: 4. CDR3 sequence (DNA): TGTGCCATCAGTGAAACAGGGGGAAGTGGCTACACCTTC. It specifies CAISETGGSGYTF.

The chain carries TRBV3-1 and TRBJ1-1, with TRBD1 matching over 12 bases. Trimming removed 4 bases from V and 5 bases from J; junction bases left unmatched: 8. CDR1 is LGHDT, CDR2 YNNKEL, per germline (reference sequence). The CDR3 runs to 16 residues. CDR3 in amino acids: CASSPGQGAPGTEAFF. The CDR3 DNA sequence: TGTGCCAGCAGCCCGGGACAGGGGGCCCCTGGGACTGAAGCTTTCTTT.

V gene TRBV9 combines with J gene TRBJ1-6, with unresolved D. This CDR3 comprises 13 residues. CDR1 is SGDLS, CDR2 YYNGEE, per germline. V lost 0 bases and J 10 bases, leaving 8 bases between the germline ends. This CDR3 is CASSVGWESPLHF. The CDR3 DNA sequence: TGTGCCAGCAGCGTAGGATGGGAATCACCCCTCCACTTT.

The J gene is TRBJ2-2, the V gene TRBV5-4, with 12 bases lining up with TRBD2. V gave up 0 bases and J gave up 6 bases; unmatched junction bases: 3. From germline, CDR1 is SGHNT and CDR2 YYREEE (reference sequence). CDR3 length: 16 residues. The CDR3 loop is CASSLGLAGEPGELFF. As DNA, the CDR3 is TGTGCCAGCAGCTTGGGACTAGCGGGAGAGCCCGGGGAGCTGTTTTTT.

This clonotype turned up a few times. The chain couples TRBV27 to TRBJ1-1; 7 nucleotides line up with TRBD1. CDR3 size: 16 residues. V gave up 6 bases and J gave up 0 bases; unmatched junction bases: 10. Germline CDR1 MNHEY, CDR2 SMNVEV (reference sequence). CDR3 amino acids: CASSSGTEFMNTEAFF. The CDR3 DNA is TGTGCCAGCAGCTCCGGGACAGAGTTCATGAACACTGAAGCTTTCTTT.

This clonotype was seen a few times. The chain employs TRBV20-1 and TRBJ2-7, with D uncertain. Germline CDR1 reads DFQATT; CDR2 reads SNEGSKA (reference sequence). This CDR3 has 12 residues. V was shortened by 1 base and J by 5 bases, with 9 bases between the two germline ends. CDR3: CSARGLRDEQYF. The CDR3 bases are TGCAGTGCTAGAGGACTTCGGGACGAGCAGTACTTC.

The CDR3 loop reads CASSPTRTVSEAFF. The CDR3 nucleotides are TGTGCCAGCAGCCCAACCCGGACAGTCTCTGAAGCTTTCTTT. J is TRBJ1-1 and V is TRBV7-8; D is perhaps TRBD1 (6 bases). Germline values: CDR1 SGHVS, CDR2 FQNEAQ. V dropped 5 bases and J dropped 6 bases, with 16 bases sitting between them. The CDR3 has 14 amino acids. The full variable domain, completed using reference TRBV7-8 and TRBJ1-1, is GAGVSQSPRYKVAKRGQDVALRCDPISGHVSLFWYQQALGQGPEFLTYFQNEAQLDKSGLPSDRFFAERPEGSVSTLKIQRTQQEDSAVYLCASSPTRTVSEAFFGQGTRLTVV.

At least ten counts were recorded for this clonotype. The chain has TRBV20-1 and TRBJ2-7; 8 bases match TRBD2. V was pared by 6 bases and J by 0 bases, with 7 bases of the junction left unmatched. Germline values: CDR1 DFQATT, CDR2 SNEGSKA (reference sequence). This CDR3 contains 14 residues. CDR3 DNA: TGCAGTGCGGCTTCCGGGACTAGCTCCTACGAGCAGTACTTC. This sequence encodes CSAASGTSSYEQYF.

In its sample, this clonotype was seen a few times. The chain employs TRBV11-2 and TRBJ2-1; the D gene is possibly TRBD2 (6 bases). This CDR3 is 17 amino acids long. CDR1 and CDR2 (germline): SGHAT, FQNNGV. V lost 6 bases, J lost 10 bases, and 28 bases lay in between. CDR3 in DNA: TGTGCCAGCAGACTTAGCGGTCTGGGGTCCCCCAGAGGCGAGCAGTTCTTC. Residues: CASRLSGLGSPRGEQFF. Complete variable domain (other parts from reference TRBV11-2 and TRBJ2-1): EAGVAQSPRYKIIEKRQSVAFWCNPISGHATLYWYQQILGQGPKLLIQFQNNGVVDDSQLPKDRFSAERLKGVDSTLKIQPAKLEDSAVYLCASRLSGLGSPRGEQFFGPGTRLTVL.

This clonotype was seen repeatedly, ten times or more. CDR3: CATSRDSGTGKGYEQYF. The CDR3, as DNA: TGTGCCACCAGCAGAGATTCAGGGACAGGCAAAGGATACGAGCAGTACTTC. This chain connects TRBV15 to TRBJ2-7; 8 bases are shared with TRBD1. The CDR3 spans 17 residues. Germline assignment: CDR1 LNHNV and CDR2 YYDKDF (reference sequence). The junction had 11 bases not matched to a gene; V was cut back by 0 bases and J by 4 bases. The complete variable domain, with remaining parts taken from reference TRBV15 and TRBJ2-7, reads DAMVIQNPRYQVTQFGKPVTLSCSQTLNHNVMYWYQQKSSQAPKLLFHYYDKDFNNEADTPDNFQSRRPNTSFCFLDIRSPGLGDTAMYLCATSRDSGTGKGYEQYFGPGTRLTVT.

The CDR3 DNA reads TGTGCCAGCAGCTTAGCGGACCCCTCCTACAATGAGCAGTTCTTC. This translates into CASSLADPSYNEQFF. V usage is TRBV7-9 and J usage is TRBJ2-1, with D hard to call. This CDR3 spans 15 amino acids. The V gene lost 0 bases and the J gene lost 0 bases, with 6 bases spanning the gap. CDR1 and CDR2 from the germline V gene are SEHNR and FQNEAQ (reference sequence).

This clonotype was seen many times. This chain links TRBV7-9 with TRBJ1-1; the match to TRBD1 covers 8 bases. The CDR3 has 13 amino acids. V was pared by 5 bases and J by 5 bases, with 4 bases of the junction left unmatched. Germline lookup yields CDR1 SEHNR and CDR2 FQNEAQ (reference sequence). CDR3 nucleotide sequence: TGTGCCAGCAGCGGACAGGGTTTAACTGAAGCTTTCTTT. Amino acid sequence: CASSGQGLTEAFF. Combining the CDR3 with reference TRBV7-9 and TRBJ1-1 gives the whole variable domain DTGVSQNPRHKITKRGQNVTFRCDPISEHNRLYWYRQTLGQGPEFLTYFQNEAQLEKSRLLSDRFSAERPKGSFSTLEIQRTEQGDSAMYLCASSGQGLTEAFFGQGTRLTVV.

The chain uses TRBV29-1 and TRBJ2-6, with D perhaps TRBD1 (6 bases). Germline lookup yields CDR1 SQVTM and CDR2 ANQGSEA. V lost 8 bases and J 2 bases, leaving 16 bases between the germline ends. The CDR3 runs to 15 residues. The CDR3 DNA follows: TGCAGCTCCCCCCACAGGGTCCCTGGGGCCAACGTCCTGACTTTC. Translation: CSSPHRVPGANVLTF.

This clonotype came up many times. This rearrangement joins TRBV12-3 or TRBV12-4 to TRBJ1-1, with 9 bases lining up with TRBD1. Losses at the gene ends were 10 bases for V and 3 bases for J; bases not matched to a gene: 9. CDR3 length: 14 residues. Written as DNA, the CDR3 is TGTGCCATCACAAAATGGACAGGGGACACTGAAGCTTTCTTT. Encoded protein: CAITKWTGDTEAFF.

This clonotype was observed at least ten times. J is TRBJ2-5 and V is TRBV6-1; TRBD2 might be the D (5 bases). V gave up 6 bases and J gave up 4 bases, with 15 bases separating them. Germline V gene sequence: CDR1 MNHNS, CDR2 SASEGT. The CDR3 sequence is 14 residues long. CDR3 in DNA: TGTGCCAGCAGGGAGGTGTCTCGGGGAGAGACCCAGTACTTC. It codes for CASREVSRGETQYF.

The chain couples TRBV18 to TRBJ1-3, with unresolved D. Germline V gene lookup returns CDR1 KGHSH and CDR2 LQKENI. V was cut by 0 bases and J by 0 bases, with 3 bases left in between. The CDR3 sequence is 14 residues long. CDR3 sequence reads: CASSPPGSGNTIYF. The CDR3 bases are TGTGCCAGCTCACCACCAGGCTCTGGAAACACCATATATTTT.

The chain has TRBV7-6 and TRBJ1-4; TRBD1 matches at 7 bases. Trimming removed 5 bases from V and 0 bases from J; junction bases left unmatched: 18. Germline V gene lookup returns CDR1 SGHVS and CDR2 FNYEAQ. The CDR3 length is 20 residues. The CDR3 bases are TGTGCCAGCAGCCGAACTGCTACTGACAGGGTACAGCCAACTAATGAAAAACTGTTTTTT. It is translated as CASSRTATDRVQPTNEKLFF. Combining the CDR3 with reference TRBV7-6 and TRBJ1-4 gives the whole variable domain GAGVSQSPRYKVTKRGQDVALRCDPISGHVSLYWYRQALGQGPEFLTYFNYEAQQDKSGLPNDRFSAERPEGSISTLTIQRTEQRDSAMYRCASSRTATDRVQPTNEKLFFGSGTQLSVL.

This clonotype was observed at least ten times. This sequence joins TRBV4-1 and TRBJ2-7; D gene unclear. This CDR3 has 14 residues. Trimming removed 1 base from V and 1 base from J, with 8 bases in between. Germline V gene data show CDR1 as MGHRA and CDR2 as YSYEKL. The CDR3, as DNA: TGCGCCAGCAGCCAAGGCAGCGCATCCTACGAGCAGTACTTC. It translates to CASSQGSASYEQYF.

This clonotype was counted only a few times. This rearrangement joins TRBV6-6 to TRBJ2-7; D gene ambiguous. There are 14 residues in the CDR3. CDR1 and CDR2 (germline): MNHNY, SVGAGI (reference sequence). The germline V and J ends were trimmed by 4 bases and 2 bases, with 12 bases remaining between them. The CDR3 sequence is CASSSSVGTYEQYF. The CDR3 DNA sequence: TGTGCCAGCAGTTCCTCTGTGGGCACCTACGAGCAGTACTTC.